The 6 T cell receptor beta chains given below trace back to one sample, sequenced in a study of Ad26.COV2.S vaccination and SARS-CoV-2 variants. Clones were read by immunoSEQ multiplex PCR, and TCRdb kept only the in-frame ones, dropping some. The sample records around 300,000 clones, around 90% being singletons. Treatment noted: around 19 received Ad26.COV2.S at low or high dose, single or two shots; roughly five received placebo; per-sample allocation not given. Sampling happened 63 days after the first vaccine or placebo injection. The sample consisted of peripheral blood, taken in a trial of Ad26.COV2.S vaccine versus placebo. Every receptor here comes from a person aged 18-65 years who received the Ad26.COV2.S COVID-19 vaccine or a placebo.

This clone was found a few times. This chain uses TRBV6-6 with TRBJ1-5; 8 nucleotides agree with TRBD1. The germline CDR1 and CDR2 sequences are MNHNY and SVGAGI (reference sequence). This CDR3 region has 15 residues. V lost 2 bases to trimming and J lost 5 bases; unmatched junction nucleotides: 5. CDR3 nucleotide sequence: TGTGCCAGCAGTTACAAAGGACAGGGTTATCAGCCCCAGCATTTT. Amino acids: CASSYKGQGYQPQHF.

The rearrangement uses TRBV6-5 and TRBJ2-4, with no clear D. Germline V CDR1 and CDR2: MNHEY, SVGAGI. The CDR3 totals 14 residues. Trimming cost V 7 bases and J 7 bases, with 17 bases left between them. The chain's CDR3 is CASTQHGAFNIQYF. The CDR3 DNA follows: TGTGCCAGCACCCAGCATGGAGCGTTTAACATTCAGTACTTC.

This clone was recorded only once. This chain connects TRBV5-1 to TRBJ1-2; D possibly corresponds to TRBD1 (5 bases). Germline CDR1 reads SGHRS; CDR2 reads YFSETQ. V dropped 4 bases and J dropped 2 bases, with 12 bases sitting between them. The CDR3 covers 14 residues. The CDR3 loop reads CASSPGDLNYGYTF. In nucleotides, the CDR3 is TGCGCCAGCAGCCCCGGGGACCTAAACTATGGCTACACCTTC. Combining the CDR3 with reference TRBV5-1 and TRBJ1-2 gives the whole variable domain KAGVTQTPRYLIKTRGQQVTLSCSPISGHRSVSWYQQTPGQGLQFLFEYFSETQRNKGNFPGRFSGRQFSNSRSEMNVSTLELGDSALYLCASSPGDLNYGYTFGSGTRLTVV.

In DNA form, the CDR3 reads TGTGCCAGCAGGGCCCCCGGGGAGCTGTTTTTT. The encoded protein is CASRAPGELFF. V gene TRBV3-1 (or the pseudogene TRBV3-2) combines with J gene TRBJ2-2; D unclear. Trimming removed 6 bases from V and 6 bases from J, with 5 bases in between. Germline loops: CDR1 LGHDT, CDR2 YNNKEL (reference sequence). The CDR3 has 11 amino acids.

V gene TRBV12-3 or TRBV12-4 combines with J gene TRBJ1-2; the D is unclear. With 8 bases removed from V and 8 bases from J, the gap between germline ends came to 12 bases. The CDR3 loop spans 11 amino acids. The CDR3 reads CASSPVAGYTF. The CDR3 nucleotides read TGTGCCAGCTCCCCCGTGGCCGGCTACACCTTC.

The chain has TRBV7-3 and TRBJ2-1; 13 bases match TRBD2. Germline lookup yields CDR1 SGHTA and CDR2 FQGTGA. The V segment lost 0 bases and the J segment 7 bases; nucleotides outside the gene matches: 6. This CDR3 contains 17 residues. In DNA, the CDR3 is TGTGCCAGCAGCTTAACGGTGGGACTAGCGGGACAGAATGAGCAGTTCTTC. Residues: CASSLTVGLAGQNEQFF.